What follows are 32 T cell receptor beta chains derived from one specimen sequenced in a study of vaccination effects on CD4 cells after COVID-19. Their cognate antigens are unknown. The repertoire was sequenced with immunoSEQ multiplex PCR; TCRdb's copy has only in-frame clones and lacks some. The sample lists tens of thousands of clones, roughly 73% seen once, with 27% in the top ten. The ViraFEST assay expanded antigen-specific CD4+ T cells with viral peptide pools before sequencing. Culturing for about ten days preceded CD4+ T cell isolation. Negative nucleocapsid antibody tests before and after vaccination confirmed no previous SARS-CoV-2 infection. This sample comprised CD4+ T cells from PBMCs cultured with HCoV-OC43 spike peptides, obtained before COVID-19 vaccination. As for subset: HCoV-OC43 spike overlapping peptide pool stimulation. Receptor source: a human donor who received a COVID-19 vaccine.

The chain couples TRBV6-5 to TRBJ2-7; 10 bases fit TRBD2. The CDR3 loop spans 13 amino acids. The germline CDR1 and CDR2 sequences are MNHEY and SVGAGI. V dropped 8 bases and J dropped 3; count of bases not matched to a gene: 4. CDR3: CASRLAGGYEQYF. Here the CDR3 DNA reads TGTGCCAGCCGCTTAGCGGGAGGCTACGAGCAGTACTTC.

This clone appeared once. This chain uses TRBV3-1 (or the pseudogene TRBV3-2) with TRBJ2-1; 10 nucleotides line up with TRBD2. Germline CDR1 LGHDT, CDR2 YNNKEL (reference sequence). The CDR3 sequence is 17 residues long. The V and J ends lost 3 bases and 4 bases, in that order; junction bases with no gene match: 9. The CDR3 spells CASSHGLAAHIYNEQFF. The CDR3 coding sequence is TGTGCCAGCAGCCATGGACTAGCGGCGCACATATACAATGAGCAGTTCTTC.

The rearrangement links TRBV7-9 to TRBJ1-4; no definite D call. V dropped 5 bases and J dropped 4 bases, with 11 bases sitting between them. CDR3 length: 14 amino acids. CDR1 SEHNR and CDR2 FQNEAQ come from the germline V gene (reference sequence). For the CDR3, the DNA is TGTGCCAGCAGCGTGAGGTCTAATAATGAAAAACTGTTTTTT. Protein product: CASSVRSNNEKLFF.

This chain uses TRBV2 with TRBJ1-1; possible D gene TRBD1, 6 bases. Germline V gives CDR1 SNHLY, CDR2 FYNNEI. The CDR3 runs 14 residues. With 6 bases removed from V and 0 bases from J, the gap between germline ends came to 11 bases. This chain's CDR3 is CASSLTGLNTEAFF. The CDR3 nucleotides read TGTGCCAGCAGCCTAACAGGGTTGAACACTGAAGCTTTCTTT.

The rearrangement uses TRBV5-1 and TRBJ2-5, with TRBD2 identical over 11 bases. The germline gives CDR1 SGHRS, CDR2 YFSETQ. J gave up 5 bases and V 1 base, and 1 base lay outside the gene matches. There are 14 residues in the CDR3. CDR3 region: CASSLTSGGETQYF. In DNA, the CDR3 is TGCGCCAGCAGCTTGACTAGCGGGGGTGAGACCCAGTACTTC.

Note on this clone: At one end, the junction sequence differs from germline, possibly due to a read error. This sequence joins TRBV5-5 and TRBJ2-1; maybe TRBD2 (6 bases). Germline values: CDR1 SGHKS, CDR2 YYEKEE (reference sequence). The CDR3 is 12 amino acids. The CDR3 loop is CASSLGLGEQFF. The CDR3 region has the DNA TGTGCCAGCAGTTTGGGACTGGGTGAGCAGTTCTTC.

The chain uses TRBV5-6 and TRBJ2-7; D possibly matches TRBD1 or TRBD2 (5 bases each). V shed 0 bases and J shed 6 bases, with 13 bases lying between them. The CDR3 has 14 residues. In germline, CDR1 is SGHDT, CDR2 YYEEEE. CDR3 nucleotides: TGTGCCAGCAGCTTGGCGGGACCCCTTCCCGAGCAGTACTTC. Residues: CASSLAGPLPEQYF.

This sequence joins TRBV20-1 and TRBJ1-1; a possible D gene is TRBD1 (5 bases). This CDR3 is built from 14 residues. The germline V gene has CDR1 DFQATT and CDR2 SNEGSKA (reference sequence). V lost 3 bases to trimming and J lost 8 bases, with 19 bases between them. The CDR3 DNA is TGCAGTGCTAGTAAGCCAGGGATTGATTTAGAAGCTTTCTTT. Its protein product is CSASKPGIDLEAFF.

A remark on this clone: One end of the junction does not line up with germline, which may come from a read error. The chain couples TRBV7-7 to TRBJ1-4, with 9 bases aligning to TRBD1. From germline, CDR1 is SSHAT and CDR2 FNYEAQ (reference sequence). CDR3 length equals 17 residues. CDR3 nucleotides: TGTGCTAGCAGCCGGGACCTACAGGGGGCGCAAAGGGAAAAACTGTTTTTT. It is translated as CASSRDLQGAQREKLFF.

CDR3 sequence (DNA): TGTGCCAGCAGAACCCCGGGCGGCTCCTACGAGCAGTACTTC. Protein: CASRTPGGSYEQYF. The chain employs TRBV28 and TRBJ2-7; D not certain. V was trimmed by 6 bases and J by 0 bases, leaving 12 bases between them. The CDR3 runs 14 residues. Per the germline V gene, CDR1 is MDHEN and CDR2 is SYDVKM.

The rearrangement links TRBV5-1 to TRBJ2-5; TRBD2 aligns across 7 bases. From germline, CDR1 is SGHRS and CDR2 YFSETQ. The CDR3 length is 14 residues. V dropped 4 bases and J dropped 4; count of bases not matched to a gene: 7. The CDR3 DNA is TGCGCCAGCAGCCCGGGACTACAAATAGAGACCCAGTACTTC. This codes for CASSPGLQIETQYF.

This clone was observed a single time. The gene calls are TRBV28 and TRBJ1-2; 11 bases fit TRBD1. With V trimmed by 3 bases and J by 7 bases, 7 bases remained unmatched. The CDR3 extends over 15 amino acids. Germline CDR1 MDHEN, CDR2 SYDVKM. As DNA, the CDR3 is TGTGCCAGCAGTTTCCGCGGACAGGGGGCGGCTGGCTACACCTTC. The encoded protein is CASSFRGQGAAGYTF.

The V and J genes are TRBV28 and TRBJ1-6; D unclear. V shed 4 bases and J shed 6 bases, with 1 base lying between them. The CDR3 has 11 residues. Germline values: CDR1 MDHEN, CDR2 SYDVKM. For the CDR3, the DNA is TGTGCCAGCAGTTCTAATTCACCCCTCCACTTT. Protein: CASSSNSPLHF.

This chain links TRBV29-1 with TRBJ2-3; D remains ambiguous. The CDR3 length is 10 residues. CDR1 and CDR2 from the germline V gene are SQVTM and ANQGSEA. Deletions cut 6 bases from V and 8 bases from J, with 9 bases between. The CDR3 nucleotides are TGCAGCGTCGTAGGGATTACGCAGTATTTT. Amino acid sequence: CSVVGITQYF.

The chain combines TRBV11-2 with TRBJ2-3; tentatively, D is TRBD2 (6 bases). Trimming removed 5 bases at V and 2 bases at J, with 17 bases between. CDR1 and CDR2 (germline): SGHAT, FQNNGV. The CDR3 consists of 16 residues. The CDR3 loop is CASSRGGGTYTDTQYF. As DNA, the CDR3 is TGTGCCAGCAGCCGGGGTGGGGGGACCTACACAGATACGCAGTATTTT.

The gene calls are TRBV7-9 and TRBJ1-5; D call uncertain. CDR3 length: 13 amino acids. V gave up 2 bases and J gave up 4 bases, with 6 bases separating them. From germline, CDR1 is SEHNR and CDR2 FQNEAQ (reference sequence). The CDR3 is CASSLKGNQPQHF. The DNA of the CDR3 is TGTGCCAGCAGCTTAAAGGGAAATCAGCCCCAGCATTTT.

In this sample, this clone turned up once. The rearrangement uses TRBV24-1 and TRBJ2-1, with 14 bases fitting TRBD2. J was trimmed by 7 bases and V by 3 bases; bases with no gene match: 10. Germline V gene data show CDR1 as KGHDR and CDR2 as SFDVKD. The CDR3 sequence is 18 residues long. CDR3: CATSDPRGTSGSLNEQFF. Here the CDR3 DNA reads TGTGCCACCAGTGATCCCCGCGGGACTAGCGGGAGTTTAAATGAGCAGTTCTTC.

The chain links TRBV2 to TRBJ1-5; possibly TRBD1 for D (6 bases). Germline CDR1 and CDR2: SNHLY and FYNNEI. Trimming took off 4 bases at V and 6 bases at J, with 10 bases between the two ends. CDR3 length: 13 amino acids. CDR3 coding DNA: TGTGCCAGCAGTGTGGAGGGGGTTCAGCCCCAGCATTTT. This sequence encodes CASSVEGVQPQHF.

This clone was counted a few times. The chain carries TRBV3-1 (or the pseudogene TRBV3-2) and TRBJ1-2, with D possibly matching TRBD1 (6 bases). Germline-derived CDR1 and CDR2 are LGHDT and YNNKEL (reference sequence). This CDR3 comprises 14 residues. Deletions cut 3 bases from V and 4 bases from J, with 12 bases between. CDR3 sequence reads: CASSHLGGSYGYTF. The CDR3 DNA is TGTGCCAGCAGCCACCTAGGGGGTAGCTATGGCTACACCTTC.

This sequence joins TRBV28 and TRBJ1-4; D remains ambiguous. V was clipped by 5 bases and J by 7 bases, with 8 bases between them. The CDR3 runs to 12 residues. Germline V gives CDR1 MDHEN, CDR2 SYDVKM. The CDR3 DNA sequence: TGTGCCAGCAGTGTAAATAGTGAAAAACTGTTTTTT. Its protein product is CASSVNSEKLFF.

This clone has a single count. The V and J genes are TRBV7-9 and TRBJ1-4; D may be TRBD1 (6 bases). This CDR3 contains 16 residues. In germline, CDR1 is SEHNR, CDR2 FQNEAQ (reference sequence). Trimming stripped 4 bases from V and 2 bases from J, with 14 bases between. CDR3 bases: TGTGCCAGCAGCTCTCTCCAAGGGGGGACTAATGAAAAACTGTTTTTT. Amino acid sequence: CASSSLQGGTNEKLFF.

J is TRBJ2-3 and V is TRBV5-1; TRBD2 agrees at 7 bases. CDR1 and CDR2 (germline): SGHRS, YFSETQ. The ends lost 2 bases at V and 3 bases at J; junction bases unmatched: 9. This CDR3 has 16 residues. The CDR3 DNA follows: TGCGCCAGCAGCTTCGGCGGGAGAGTCGGTACAGATACGCAGTATTTT. It is translated as CASSFGGRVGTDTQYF.

The V call is TRBV19, the J call TRBJ1-5, with unresolved D. Trimming pared 5 bases from V and 0 bases from J, leaving 8 bases between. Germline V gene sequence: CDR1 LNHDA, CDR2 SQIVND (reference sequence). This CDR3 contains 14 residues. DNA of the CDR3: TGTGCCAGTAGTGGTGGCCTTAGCAATCAGCCCCAGCATTTT. It yields the protein CASSGGLSNQPQHF. The full variable domain, completed using reference TRBV19 and TRBJ1-5, is DGGITQSPKYLFRKEGQNVTLSCEQNLNHDAMYWYRQDPGQGLRLIYYSQIVNDFQKGDIAEGYSVSREKKESFPLTVTSAQKNPTAFYLCASSGGLSNQPQHFGDGTRLSIL.

V and J are TRBV5-1 and TRBJ2-4; possibly TRBD2 for D (6 bases). The CDR3 has 13 residues. The germline CDR1 and CDR2 sequences are SGHRS and YFSETQ. Trimming removed 2 bases from V and 8 bases from J, with 11 bases in between. The CDR3 here is CASSFGGLDIQYF. CDR3 DNA: TGCGCCAGCAGCTTCGGGGGTCTGGACATTCAGTACTTC.

The V and J genes are TRBV29-1 and TRBJ1-1; D may be TRBD1 (5 bases). The CDR3 is 16 residues long. Germline values: CDR1 SQVTM, CDR2 ANQGSEA. Trimming left V 7 bases short and J 2 bases short, with 23 bases between. Written as DNA, the CDR3 is TGCAGCGCCGCGTCGGGGGACCTCCGTCTAAACACTGAAGCTTTCTTT. Translating gives CSAASGDLRLNTEAFF.

The CDR3 DNA sequence: TGCGCCAGCAGCCAAGAGTGGACAAGCAATCAGCCCCAGCATTTT. Translating it yields CASSQEWTSNQPQHF. This chain uses TRBV4-3 with TRBJ1-5; D may be TRBD1 (5 bases). V gave up 0 bases and J gave up 1 base, with 7 bases separating them. Per germline, CDR1 LGHNA and CDR2 YSLEER. This CDR3 comprises 15 residues.

The chain has TRBV5-1 and TRBJ2-6; 11 nucleotides line up with TRBD2. From germline, CDR1 is SGHRS and CDR2 YFSETQ. Trimming removed 4 bases from V and 0 bases from J; junction bases left unmatched: 12. The CDR3 totals 20 residues. CDR3 bases: TGCGCCAGCAGCCCCCTCACTTTAGCGGGGGGGGCCTCTGGGGCCAACGTCCTGACTTTC. This encodes CASSPLTLAGGASGANVLTF.

There are a few counts of this clone. The rearrangement links TRBV19 to TRBJ2-1; 10 positions agree with TRBD2. Germline V gives CDR1 LNHDA, CDR2 SQIVND (reference sequence). The CDR3 has 15 amino acids. V trimming: 4 bases; J trimming: 8 bases; junction bases outside the gene matches: 8. For the CDR3, the DNA is TGTGCCAGTAGTAACACCGGGACTAGCGAATATGAGCAGTTCTTC. Its protein is CASSNTGTSEYEQFF.

The chain joins TRBV21-1 to TRBJ1-1. TRBV21-1 is annotated as a pseudogene. This CDR3 comprises 17 residues. CDR3 nucleotide sequence: TGTGCCAGCAGCAATGAAGACGTGCTGCTCGTGAACACTGAAGCTTTCTTT. It codes for CASSNEDVLLVNTEAFF.

This chain links TRBV7-9 with TRBJ1-2; possibly TRBD1 for D (5 bases). The CDR3 length is 12 residues. The V end was cut by 1 base, the J end by 8 bases, with 8 bases between. In germline, CDR1 is SEHNR, CDR2 FQNEAQ (reference sequence). CDR3 sequence: CASSLDRGGYTF. DNA of the CDR3: TGTGCCAGCAGCTTAGATCGGGGGGGCTACACCTTC.

The chain carries TRBV19 and TRBJ2-1, with TRBD2 as a possible D gene (5 bases). Deletions cut 3 bases from V and 0 bases from J, with 9 bases between. Germline V gives CDR1 LNHDA, CDR2 SQIVND (reference sequence). The CDR3 is 15 amino acids. CDR3 DNA sequence: TGTGCCAGTAGTATTAGAGGGAGCTCCTACAATGAGCAGTTCTTC. Protein product: CASSIRGSSYNEQFF.

This clone showed up just once. The chain links TRBV10-2 to TRBJ2-7; a weak D match, TRBD1 (5 bases). This CDR3 has 17 amino acids. The V end was cut by 0 bases, the J end by 0 bases, with 15 bases between. Germline V CDR1 and CDR2: WSHSY, SAAADI. CDR3: CASSESGRRFSSYEQYF. The CDR3 nucleotides read TGCGCCAGCAGTGAGTCGGGGCGGCGGTTTAGCTCCTACGAGCAGTACTTC.